This TCR beta chain was recorded in a study of shared clonotypes between healthy human individuals. Germline V lookup: CDR1 SGHTA, CDR2 FQGNSA. This CDR3 spans 15 amino acids. V gave up 5 bases and J gave up 6 bases; unmatched junction bases: 5. The data were produced by immunoSEQ multiplex PCR, yet TCRdb's version contains in-frame clones alone and is incomplete. The sample contains over 400,000 clones, approximately 81% of which appear only once. This receptor was taken from a woman between 35 and 50 years old in good health. Some clones in this sample may be carry-over from other donors' samples. Material: PBMCs. The V and J genes are TRBV7-2 and TRBJ2-3, with 13 nucleotides matching TRBD2. This chain's CDR3 is CASSETSGRFDTQYF. As DNA, the CDR3 is TGTGCCAGCAGCGAGACTAGCGGGAGGTTTGATACGCAGTATTTT.